This T cell receptor (beta chain) is from a study of Ad26.COV2.S vaccination and SARS-CoV-2 variants (dated by TCRdb to about 2021). A note on the overall study: The specificity and breadth of SARS-CoV-2-reactive T cell receptors after Ad26.COV2.S vaccination were assessed by TCRbeta repertoire sequencing. The TCR-sequenced set comprised around 30 samples: around 20 Ad26.COV2.S vaccine recipients, 5 placebo recipients and 8 SARS-CoV-2 convalescent individuals. The full study reports these points: Comparable non-spike TCR breadth was observed between vaccine and placebo recipients, consistent with only spike being contained in the vaccine. After vaccination, substantial breadth of spike-specific CD8+ and CD4+ T cell responses was reported. Higher spike-specific TCR breadth was observed in Ad26.COV2.S recipients than in placebo recipients (P = 0.0014). The authors noted that total T cell responses may have been underestimated by the TCR breadth and depth analyses.

Details on this clone: The clone's antigen remains unknown. Qualities for individual bases were not recorded, and no much larger clone is one base off.

The label giving this sample's time point can be read as: individuals recovered from natural SARS-CoV-2 infection. Trimming takes 4 bases from V and 5 bases from J, and the germline ends sit 14 bases apart. The germline V gene encodes CDR1 SQVTM and CDR2 ANQGSEA. The CDR3 sequence holds 14 residues, the cysteine and phenylalanine included. Only the CDR3 part of the read is kept: 42 bases, read in frame from the first base. The immunoSEQ Assay was used to sequence TCRbeta CDR3 regions. After extraction, genomic DNA underwent amplification by bias-controlled multiplex PCR, followed by high-throughput sequencing. Turning to the authors' computational methods: To quantify the absolute abundance of every unique TCRbeta CDR3 region, sequences were collapsed and filtered. T cell fraction was estimated by normalization of TCRbeta template counts to usable DNA, with usable DNA being measured through amplification of reference genes present in all nucleated cells. Repertoire TCRs were annotated as SARS-CoV-2-specific by exact matching of V gene, CDR3 amino acid sequence and J gene to a known reactive TCR set. MIRA supplied the reference SARS-CoV-2 TCR set, which was filtered for enrichment in COVID-19-positive ImmuneCODE repertoires so that public or cross-reactive TCRs were removed. Using the MIRA antigens, annotated TCRs were further analysed by specific ORF or by position within an ORF. Breadth was defined as annotated unique rearrangements over total unique productive rearrangements; depth was the summed frequency of those rearrangements. Two-sided Wilcoxon rank-sum tests were used to compare TCR breadth between groups. TCRdb obtained this table from immuneACCESS and retained in-frame rearrangements with V and J assigned. These tables miss some clones; where compared with another copy, unresolved V genes account for less than half of the shortfall, and the remainder is unexplained. V and J calls and clone size are given by that table; D and trimming were obtained from the DNA. For this sample there are around 370,000 clones; just over 90% appear just once. The ten biggest clones cover under 5% of the sample.

This TCR came from a human donor who had recovered from COVID-19. The chain is encoded by TRBV29-1 joined to TRBJ2-2, and the D gene may be TRBD2, 5 bases matching. This specimen consisted of peripheral blood, obtained after recovery from COVID-19. The CDR3 loop reads CSVGSGRGTGELFF. The nucleotide sequence reads TGCAGCGTTGGGTCGGGGAGAGGGACCGGGGAGCTGTTTTTT.